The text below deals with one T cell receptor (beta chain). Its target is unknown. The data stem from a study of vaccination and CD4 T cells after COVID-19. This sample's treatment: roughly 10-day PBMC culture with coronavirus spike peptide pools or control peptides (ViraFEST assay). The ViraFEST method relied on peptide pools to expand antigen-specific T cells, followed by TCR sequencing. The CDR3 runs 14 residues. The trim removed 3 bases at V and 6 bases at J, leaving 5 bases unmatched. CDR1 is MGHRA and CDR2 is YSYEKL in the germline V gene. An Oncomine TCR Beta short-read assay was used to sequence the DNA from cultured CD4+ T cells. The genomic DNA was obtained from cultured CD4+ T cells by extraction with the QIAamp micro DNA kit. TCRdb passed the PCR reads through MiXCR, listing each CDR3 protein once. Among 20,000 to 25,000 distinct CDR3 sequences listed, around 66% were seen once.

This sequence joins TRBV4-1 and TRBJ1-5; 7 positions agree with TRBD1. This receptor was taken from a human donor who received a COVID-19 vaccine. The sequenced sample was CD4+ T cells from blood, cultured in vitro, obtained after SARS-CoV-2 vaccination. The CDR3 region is CASSQTGSSQPQHF. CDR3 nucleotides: TGCGCCAGCAGCCAGACAGGGTCCAGTCAGCCCCAGCATTTT.